This entry concerns a single T cell receptor (beta chain). CDR3 size: 16 residues. Trimming removed 4 bases from V and 4 bases from J; junction bases left unmatched: 11. Germline CDR1 is SGHKS and CDR2 is YYEKEE (reference sequence). The data derive from a study of blood T cell repertoires in COVID-19. Study-wide context: Acute-phase and convalescent COVID-19 samples originated in the United States, Italy and Spain.

Per the original data handling: Amplification of reference gene primers provided the estimated nucleated cell counts. The protocol was immunoSEQ multiplex PCR, while the TCRdb copy is restricted to in-frame clones and leaves out a portion. Clone size and the V and J calls come from that table; the DNA yielded D and trimming. This table has around 56,000 clones, roughly 70% appearing once. V gene TRBV5-5 combines with J gene TRBJ2-5; 9 nucleotides line up with TRBD2. The sequence was obtained from an older woman with acute or convalescent COVID-19. The sequencing input was peripheral blood. In nucleotides, the CDR3 is TGTGCCAGCAGCCACCTCGAGCGGGGGGCTAGAGAGACCCAGTACTTC. This sequence encodes CASSHLERGARETQYF. Full variable domain (rest looked up from reference TRBV5-5 and TRBJ2-5): DAGVTQSPTHLIKTRGQQVTLRCSPISGHKSVSWYQQVLGQGPQFIFQYYEKEERGRGNFPDRFSARQFPNYSSELNVNALLLGDSALYLCASSHLERGARETQYFGPGTRLLVL.